The rows below give T cell receptor beta chains drawn from one sample of a study of response to subunit inactivated influenza vaccine. Each CDR3 protein gets one entry after TCRdb re-called the RT-PCR reads with MiXCR. The sample has around 750,000 distinct CDR3 sequences; less than 25% are singletons. The source material was PBMCs from blood, sampled roughly 5 days after vaccination. Receptor source: a man between 50 and 59 years old who received an inactivated influenza vaccine. CDR3s include the opening cysteine and the closing phenylalanine or tryptophan. A D gene is named only where the DNA matches it firmly. Some rows have no size entry. The others give once, few or many, or a class for an expanded clone.

V	D	J	size	DNA	CDR3
TRBV6-2/TRBV6-3	NA	TRBJ2-3	NA	TGTGCCAGCAGTTACTTTGCGGGCCCGAGGGATACGCAGTATTTT	CASSYFAGPRDTQYF
TRBV7-6	TRBD1	TRBJ2-7	few	TGTGCCAGCAGCGTCCTGACAGGGGGCGTCATCGACGAGCAGTACTTC	CASSVLTGGVIDEQYF
TRBV15	TRBD1	TRBJ2-3	few	TGTGCCACCAGCAGGGTTCCTGGACAGGGGGCAGGGTATACGCAGTATTTT	CATSRVPGQGAGYTQYF
TRBV29-1	NA	TRBJ2-5	few	TGCAGCGGCGAGAGCCAGGGGATCGAGACCCAGTACTTC	CSGESQGIETQYF
TRBV6-5	NA	TRBJ2-7	many	TGTGCCAGCAGTTACGGGTTTGGGAATACCTACGAGCAGTACTTC	CASSYGFGNTYEQYF
TRBV7-2	TRBD1	TRBJ1-2	few	TGTGCCAGCAGCTTGTCGTCGACAGGGGCCCGGGGCTATGGCTACACCTTC	CASSLSSTGARGYGYTF
TRBV5-1	TRBD1	TRBJ2-7	few	TGCGCCAGCAGCGCATACCCTGGACAGGGCGAGCAGTACTTC	CASSAYPGQGEQYF
TRBV4-2	NA	TRBJ2-7	few	TGTGCCAGCAGCCAAGATCTGATGAACAACTACGAGCAGTACTTC	CASSQDLMNNYEQYF
TRBV3-1	NA	TRBJ1-5	NA	TGTGCCAGCAGCCAAGGGAGTTTCATGCCCCAGCATTTT	CASSQGSFMPQHF
TRBV20-1	TRBD1	TRBJ1-5	few	TGCAGTGCTGTAGACAGGGATCGGGGAGTTAGTCAGCCCCAGCATTTT	CSAVDRDRGVSQPQHF
TRBV12-3/TRBV12-4	NA	TRBJ2-1	NA	TGTGCCAGCAGTCATGGGCCGAGCTCCTACAATGAGCAGTTCTTC	CASSHGPSSYNEQFF
TRBV20-1	NA	TRBJ1-1	NA	TGCAGTGCTAGAGAAACAGGGAGTGAAGCTTTCTTT	CSARETGSEAFF
TRBV6-2/TRBV6-3	NA	TRBJ2-7	NA	TGTGCCAGCGGTTCCATGACAGGCGTCTACGAGCAGTACTTC	CASGSMTGVYEQYF
TRBV29-1	TRBD1	TRBJ2-7	NA	TGCAGCGGGGGACAGGGTAGGAACGAGCAGTACTTC	CSGGQGRNEQYF
TRBV9	NA	TRBJ1-2	once	TGTGCCAGCAGCGTAGCGGACAGCCTAACCTTTGGCTACACCTTC	CASSVADSLTFGYTF
TRBV30	NA	TRBJ1-1	NA	TGTGCCTGGAGTGTTCTGACCGCCATGAACACTGAAGCTTTCTTT	CAWSVLTAMNTEAFF
TRBV7-6	NA	TRBJ2-1	NA	TGTGCCAGCAGCACCCGGGACTCTCCGACTAATGAGCAGTTCTTC	CASSTRDSPTNEQFF
TRBV10-3	NA	TRBJ2-1	NA	TGTGCCATCAGTGAGTCGAACAGCCAAAGGGGAAATGAGCAGTTCTTC	CAISESNSQRGNEQFF
TRBV9	NA	TRBJ2-2	few	TGTGCCAGCAGCGTAGGTCCCGCGAACACCGGGGAGCTGTTTTTT	CASSVGPANTGELFF
TRBV11-3	NA	TRBJ2-1	NA	TGTGCCAGCAGCTCCACCCATCGAATATACAATGAGCAGTTCTTC	CASSSTHRIYNEQFF
TRBV20-1	TRBD2	TRBJ2-1	few	TGCAGTGCTAGACCCCTAGCGGGTTCCTACAATGAGCAGTTCTTC	CSARPLAGSYNEQFF
TRBV19	TRBD1	TRBJ2-7	many	TGTGCCAGTTCCCGGGACAGTACCTACGAGCAGTACTTC	CASSRDSTYEQYF
TRBV5-1	NA	TRBJ2-5	NA	TGCGCCAGCAGCTTGCGACAGAGGGAGACCCAGTACTTC	CASSLRQRETQYF
TRBV4-1	NA	TRBJ1-1	many	TGCGCCAGCACCAGTGCAAGGGGGAGAACTGAAGCTTTCTTT	CASTSARGRTEAFF
TRBV5-6	NA	TRBJ2-7	few	TGTGCCAGCAGTGCTACAGGGACCTACGAGCAGTACTTC	CASSATGTYEQYF
TRBV6-2/TRBV6-3	NA	TRBJ2-2	few	TGTGCCAGCAGCCTCGAAGTTCGGACCCCTCCGTGGCACCACACCGGGGAGCTGTTTTTT	CASSLEVRTPPWHHTGELFF
TRBV12-3/TRBV12-4	TRBD1	TRBJ2-7	many	TGCGCCAGCAGCTTGACAGGGGGCGAGCAGTACTTC	CASSLTGGEQYF
TRBV28	NA	TRBJ2-1	many	TGTGCCAGCAGCCCAGACTCCAGCCCTTACAATGAGCAGTTCTTC	CASSPDSSPYNEQFF
TRBV10-3	NA	TRBJ1-5	few	TGTGCCGCAACGGGGGACGGCGGCAATCAGCCCCAGCATTTT	CAATGDGGNQPQHF
TRBV5-1	NA	TRBJ2-2	few	TGCGCCAGCAGCCGACCCGGACACTCGAACACCGGGGAGCTGTTTTTT	CASSRPGHSNTGELFF
TRBV7-2	TRBD1	TRBJ2-1	many	TGTGCCAGCAGCTCGGCGGGACAGGGAGTTGGAAATGAGCAGTTCTTC	CASSSAGQGVGNEQFF
TRBV20-1	NA	TRBJ1-6	many	TGCAGTGCTAGTCGGCAAACCGATAATTCACCCCTCCACTTT	CSASRQTDNSPLHF
TRBV20-1	TRBD2	TRBJ2-3	NA	TGCAGTAGAACTAGCGGTTACACAGATACGCAGTATTTT	CSRTSGYTDTQYF
TRBV7-2	NA	TRBJ2-3	NA	TGTGCCAGCAGCCCGTTTATCACAGATACGCAGTATTTT	CASSPFITDTQYF
TRBV20-1	NA	TRBJ2-7	few	TGCAGTGCTACCGGGCCTTTGGACTACGAGCAGTACTTC	CSATGPLDYEQYF
TRBV28	NA	TRBJ2-5	NA	TGTGCCAGCAGTCCACGGGTTGGTAGCTCAAGGGAGACCCAGTACTTC	CASSPRVGSSRETQYF
TRBV4-2	NA	TRBJ2-7	NA	TGTGCCAGCAGCACCGGTCCCCGCTGCCCGCAGTACTTC	CASSTGPRCPQYF
TRBV28	TRBD1	TRBJ1-1	NA	TGTGCCAGCAGTCCCCCTCGACAGGGGAGCACTGAAGCTTTCTTT	CASSPPRQGSTEAFF
TRBV4-1	NA	TRBJ1-6	few	TGCGCCAGCAGCCAAGAAGGGGGTACACCCCTCCACTTT	CASSQEGGTPLHF
TRBV5-1	TRBD2	TRBJ2-1	NA	TGCGCCAGCAGCTTGGGCGTTAGCGGGAGTAACGCCTACAATGAGCAGTTCTTC	CASSLGVSGSNAYNEQFF
TRBV6-6	NA	TRBJ2-3	NA	TGTGCCAGCAGTTACTTGAGAGATACGCAGTATTTT	CASSYLRDTQYF